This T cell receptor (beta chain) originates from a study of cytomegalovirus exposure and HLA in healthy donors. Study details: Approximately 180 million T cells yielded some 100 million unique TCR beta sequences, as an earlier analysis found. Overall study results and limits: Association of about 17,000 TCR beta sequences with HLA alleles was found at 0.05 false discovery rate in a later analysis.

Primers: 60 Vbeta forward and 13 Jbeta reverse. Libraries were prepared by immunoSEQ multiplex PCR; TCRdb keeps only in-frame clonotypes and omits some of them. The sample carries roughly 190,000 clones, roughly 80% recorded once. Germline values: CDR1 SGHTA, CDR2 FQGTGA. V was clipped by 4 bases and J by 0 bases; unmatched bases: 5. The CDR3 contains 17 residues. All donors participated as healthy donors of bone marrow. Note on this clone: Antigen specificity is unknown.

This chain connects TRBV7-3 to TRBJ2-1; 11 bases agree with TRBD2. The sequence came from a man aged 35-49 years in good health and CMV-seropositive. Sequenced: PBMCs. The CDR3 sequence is CASSSSGGTSSYNEQFF. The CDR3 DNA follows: TGTGCCAGCAGCTCTAGCGGGGGGACTAGCTCCTACAATGAGCAGTTCTTC.